The rows below give T cell receptor beta chains drawn from one sample of a study of T cell responses to AZD1222 COVID-19 vaccine. Sequencing was performed with immunoSEQ multiplex PCR; in TCRdb, only in-frame clones are kept and a portion is missing. This table holds 150,000 to 200,000 clones, around nine tenths found once. Sequenced here: peripheral blood, sampled 28 days after the second AZD1222 dose. The receptors shown here come from an adult who received the AZD1222 COVID-19 vaccine. Both conserved end residues are part of each CDR3. Each record gives: V gene, D gene, J gene, clone size, CDR3 protein, CDR3 DNA. D genes are given only for firm matches. Not all rows give a size; the values are once, few, many and, for expanded clones, a class.

V gene: TRBV19
D gene: TRBD1
J gene: TRBJ2-1
clone size: NA
CDR3 protein: CASSLLPGTASYNEQFF
CDR3 DNA: TGTGCCAGTAGTCTCCTCCCCGGGACAGCTTCCTACAATGAGCAGTTCTTC

V gene: TRBV5-1
D gene: TRBD1
J gene: TRBJ1-6
clone size: NA
CDR3 protein: CASSFYSGQGGSPLHF
CDR3 DNA: TGCGCCAGCAGCTTTTATTCCGGACAGGGGGGTTCACCCCTCCACTTT

V gene: TRBV6-1
D gene: TRBD1
J gene: TRBJ1-5
clone size: NA
CDR3 protein: CASSGTGGLYSNQPQHF
CDR3 DNA: TGTGCCAGCAGTGGGACAGGGGGGCTATATAGCAATCAGCCCCAGCATTTT

V gene: TRBV7-6
D gene: NA
J gene: TRBJ1-5
clone size: NA
CDR3 protein: CASSQNTDQPQHF
CDR3 DNA: TGTGCCAGCAGCCAAAACACCGATCAGCCCCAGCATTTT

V gene: TRBV27
D gene: NA
J gene: TRBJ2-1
clone size: NA
CDR3 protein: CASSLKSGYEQFF
CDR3 DNA: TGTGCCAGCAGTTTAAAGTCGGGCTATGAGCAGTTCTTC

V gene: TRBV12-3/TRBV12-4
D gene: NA
J gene: TRBJ2-7
clone size: once
CDR3 protein: CASSLEGGSEQYF
CDR3 DNA: TGTGCCAGCAGTCTCGAGGGGGGAAGCGAGCAGTACTTC

V gene: TRBV6-1
D gene: TRBD1
J gene: TRBJ1-2
clone size: NA
CDR3 protein: CASSDGTGGTYGYTF
CDR3 DNA: TGTGCCAGCAGTGACGGGACAGGGGGAACCTATGGCTACACCTTC

V gene: TRBV2
D gene: NA
J gene: TRBJ2-7
clone size: NA
CDR3 protein: CASSEGRSGEQYF
CDR3 DNA: TGTGCCAGCAGTGAAGGACGATCGGGGGAGCAGTACTTC

V gene: TRBV6-5
D gene: NA
J gene: TRBJ2-3
clone size: once
CDR3 protein: CASSTALFPDTQYF
CDR3 DNA: TGTGCCAGCAGTACAGCCCTCTTCCCAGATACGCAGTATTTT

V gene: TRBV3-1/TRBV3-2
D gene: NA
J gene: TRBJ1-2
clone size: NA
CDR3 protein: CASSQANRDPRGGYTF
CDR3 DNA: TGTGCCAGCAGCCAAGCAAACCGGGACCCAAGGGGGGGCTACACCTTC

V gene: TRBV5-8
D gene: TRBD2
J gene: TRBJ2-3
clone size: NA
CDR3 protein: CASSLTSGDTDTQYF
CDR3 DNA: TGTGCCAGCAGCCTGACTAGCGGGGATACAGATACGCAGTATTTT

V gene: TRBV7-3
D gene: NA
J gene: TRBJ1-2
clone size: NA
CDR3 protein: CASSLNRGGDGYTF
CDR3 DNA: TGTGCCAGCAGCTTAAATAGGGGGGGCGATGGCTACACCTTC

V gene: TRBV28
D gene: NA
J gene: TRBJ2-7
clone size: few
CDR3 protein: CASSLLRADSYEQYF
CDR3 DNA: TGTGCCAGCAGTCTACTCAGGGCGGACTCCTACGAGCAGTACTTC

V gene: TRBV6-5
D gene: TRBD1
J gene: TRBJ2-1
clone size: once
CDR3 protein: CASSPGQGAYNEQFF
CDR3 DNA: TGTGCCAGCAGCCCAGGACAGGGGGCCTACAATGAGCAGTTCTTC

V gene: TRBV6-5
D gene: TRBD2
J gene: TRBJ2-3
clone size: NA
CDR3 protein: CASMDRGGPTDTQYF
CDR3 DNA: TGTGCCAGCATGGACCGGGGGGGCCCGACAGATACGCAGTATTTT

V gene: TRBV11-2
D gene: NA
J gene: TRBJ2-7
clone size: NA
CDR3 protein: CASTSGRSYEQYF
CDR3 DNA: TGTGCCAGCACGTCAGGGCGCTCCTACGAGCAGTACTTC

V gene: TRBV3-1/TRBV3-2
D gene: TRBD1
J gene: TRBJ1-2
clone size: NA
CDR3 protein: CASSRIDRANYGYTF
CDR3 DNA: TGTGCCAGCAGCCGAATCGACAGGGCTAACTATGGCTACACCTTC

V gene: TRBV19
D gene: TRBD1
J gene: TRBJ2-7
clone size: once
CDR3 protein: CASSRTGTNYEQYF
CDR3 DNA: TGTGCCAGTAGTAGGACAGGGACGAACTACGAGCAGTACTTC

V gene: TRBV7-9
D gene: TRBD1
J gene: TRBJ1-6
clone size: NA
CDR3 protein: CASSLGGLRGLSPLHF
CDR3 DNA: TGTGCCAGCAGCTTAGGGGGTCTCAGGGGGCTGTCACCCCTCCACTTT

V gene: TRBV10-3
D gene: NA
J gene: TRBJ2-7
clone size: NA
CDR3 protein: CAISDTQIQYEQYF
CDR3 DNA: TGTGCCATCAGTGACACCCAGATTCAATACGAGCAGTACTTC

V gene: TRBV3-1/TRBV3-2
D gene: NA
J gene: TRBJ1-2
clone size: NA
CDR3 protein: CASSQVGGGIYGYTF
CDR3 DNA: TGTGCCAGCAGCCAAGTGGGTGGGGGGATATATGGCTACACCTTC

V gene: TRBV19
D gene: NA
J gene: TRBJ1-4
clone size: NA
CDR3 protein: CASTLGGPNEKLFF
CDR3 DNA: TGTGCCAGTACGTTGGGAGGCCCTAATGAAAAACTGTTTTTT

V gene: TRBV6-6
D gene: NA
J gene: TRBJ1-1
clone size: NA
CDR3 protein: CASSLTTGRETEAFF
CDR3 DNA: TGTGCCAGCAGCCTAACGACAGGAAGGGAGACTGAAGCTTTCTTT

V gene: TRBV7-2
D gene: TRBD2
J gene: TRBJ2-7
clone size: once
CDR3 protein: CASSLSSGGGAHYEQYF
CDR3 DNA: TGTGCCAGCAGCTTGAGTAGCGGGGGGGGAGCCCACTACGAGCAGTACTTC

V gene: TRBV5-1
D gene: NA
J gene: TRBJ2-7
clone size: NA
CDR3 protein: CASSLLETYEQYF
CDR3 DNA: TGCGCCAGCAGCTTGCTGGAGACCTACGAGCAGTACTTC

V gene: TRBV11-3
D gene: NA
J gene: TRBJ2-1
clone size: NA
CDR3 protein: CASSLSSHSYNEQFF
CDR3 DNA: TGTGCCAGCAGCTTATCCTCCCACAGCTACAATGAGCAGTTCTTC

V gene: TRBV4-2
D gene: TRBD1
J gene: TRBJ1-1
clone size: NA
CDR3 protein: CASSQDWDRLNTEAFF
CDR3 DNA: TGTGCCAGCAGCCAAGATTGGGACAGGTTGAACACTGAAGCTTTCTTT

V gene: TRBV24-1
D gene: NA
J gene: TRBJ1-5
clone size: NA
CDR3 protein: CATSVGYSNQPQHF
CDR3 DNA: TGTGCCACCAGTGTTGGATATAGCAATCAGCCCCAGCATTTT

V gene: TRBV28
D gene: TRBD1
J gene: TRBJ1-6
clone size: NA
CDR3 protein: CASSRDRGFSYNSPLHF
CDR3 DNA: TGTGCCAGCAGCCGGGACAGGGGGTTTTCCTATAATTCACCCCTCCACTTT

V gene: TRBV7-7
D gene: NA
J gene: TRBJ2-5
clone size: NA
CDR3 protein: CASSYGGSQETQYF
CDR3 DNA: TGTGCCAGCAGCTACGGAGGTAGCCAAGAGACCCAGTACTTC

V gene: TRBV6-5
D gene: NA
J gene: TRBJ1-5
clone size: NA
CDR3 protein: CASLKEGPQPQHF
CDR3 DNA: TGTGCCAGCCTCAAAGAGGGGCCTCAGCCCCAGCATTTT

V gene: TRBV10-3
D gene: TRBD2
J gene: TRBJ2-1
clone size: NA
CDR3 protein: CAITTGLAGVGEQFF
CDR3 DNA: TGTGCCATCACAACCGGACTAGCGGGGGTGGGGGAGCAGTTCTTC

V gene: TRBV20-1
D gene: TRBD2
J gene: TRBJ2-7
clone size: NA
CDR3 protein: CSASQAGGVSYEQYF
CDR3 DNA: TGCAGTGCTAGTCAAGCGGGGGGGGTGTCCTACGAGCAGTACTTC

V gene: TRBV9
D gene: TRBD1
J gene: TRBJ2-1
clone size: NA
CDR3 protein: CASSPRQGVDNEQFF
CDR3 DNA: TGTGCCAGCAGCCCCCGACAGGGAGTAGACAATGAGCAGTTCTTC

V gene: TRBV5-1
D gene: TRBD1
J gene: TRBJ2-1
clone size: once
CDR3 protein: CASSPGQYNEQFF
CDR3 DNA: TGCGCCAGCAGCCCGGGACAGTACAATGAGCAGTTCTTC

V gene: TRBV9
D gene: TRBD2
J gene: TRBJ2-2
clone size: NA
CDR3 protein: CASSVRPAGGNTGELFF
CDR3 DNA: TGTGCCAGCAGCGTAAGACCGGCGGGGGGGAACACCGGGGAGCTGTTTTTT

V gene: TRBV5-1
D gene: TRBD1
J gene: TRBJ1-2
clone size: NA
CDR3 protein: CASSPSGTAVYYGYTF
CDR3 DNA: TGCGCCAGCAGCCCCTCCGGGACAGCAGTCTACTATGGCTACACCTTC

V gene: TRBV15
D gene: NA
J gene: TRBJ1-3
clone size: NA
CDR3 protein: CATSRITSGNTIYF
CDR3 DNA: TGTGCCACCAGCAGAATAACCTCTGGAAACACCATATATTTT

V gene: TRBV6-2/TRBV6-3
D gene: TRBD2
J gene: TRBJ2-3
clone size: NA
CDR3 protein: CASSSRPIAGDSDTQYF
CDR3 DNA: TGTGCCAGCAGTTCCCGCCCTATAGCGGGGGACTCAGATACGCAGTATTTT

V gene: TRBV19
D gene: TRBD1
J gene: TRBJ2-2
clone size: NA
CDR3 protein: CASRTGMSGELFF
CDR3 DNA: TGTGCCAGCCGGACAGGGATGAGCGGGGAGCTGTTTTTT

V gene: TRBV5-4
D gene: TRBD1
J gene: TRBJ1-2
clone size: NA
CDR3 protein: CASSRGDRGPNYGYTF
CDR3 DNA: TGTGCCAGCAGCCGAGGAGACAGGGGGCCCAACTATGGCTACACCTTC

V gene: TRBV4-3
D gene: TRBD1
J gene: TRBJ2-3
clone size: NA
CDR3 protein: CASSQRTGQYTQYF
CDR3 DNA: TGCGCCAGCAGCCAAAGGACAGGGCAATATACGCAGTATTTT

V gene: TRBV10-3
D gene: NA
J gene: TRBJ2-3
clone size: NA
CDR3 protein: CAISESVWGSTDTQYF
CDR3 DNA: TGTGCCATCAGTGAGTCTGTTTGGGGAAGCACAGATACGCAGTATTTT

V gene: TRBV29-1
D gene: TRBD1
J gene: TRBJ2-3
clone size: few
CDR3 protein: CSVSSIGTDRLTTDTQYF
CDR3 DNA: TGCAGCGTTTCCTCGATTGGGACAGACAGACTTACAACAGATACGCAGTATTTT

V gene: TRBV6-5
D gene: NA
J gene: TRBJ2-7
clone size: NA
CDR3 protein: CASSIRHWGYEQYF
CDR3 DNA: TGTGCCAGCAGTATACGACATTGGGGCTACGAGCAGTACTTC

V gene: TRBV9
D gene: NA
J gene: TRBJ1-3
clone size: NA
CDR3 protein: CASSGQGGIQSGNTIYF
CDR3 DNA: TGTGCCAGCAGCGGTCAAGGGGGAATACAGTCTGGAAACACCATATATTTT

V gene: TRBV7-8
D gene: NA
J gene: TRBJ1-2
clone size: NA
CDR3 protein: CASSRDRHYGYTF
CDR3 DNA: TGTGCCAGCAGCCGGGACCGACACTATGGCTACACCTTC

V gene: TRBV11-2
D gene: NA
J gene: TRBJ2-7
clone size: once
CDR3 protein: CASSGHSVLEEQYF
CDR3 DNA: TGTGCCAGCAGCGGACACAGTGTTCTTGAGGAGCAGTACTTC